The text below deals with one T cell receptor (beta chain). The entry originates in a study of cytomegalovirus exposure and HLA in healthy donors. PCR primers comprised 60 Vbeta and 13 Jbeta primers. The protocol was immunoSEQ multiplex PCR, while the TCRdb copy is restricted to in-frame clones and leaves out a portion. The profile shows 85,000 to 130,000 clones, around three quarters of them singletons. The CDR3 sequence is 13 residues long. V was cut by 4 bases and J by 4 bases, with 9 bases left in between. The germline gives CDR1 MNHNY, CDR2 SVGAGI (reference sequence). This TCR came from a woman aged 18-35 years in good health and CMV-seropositive. The genes are TRBV6-6 and TRBJ2-3, with D hard to call. Sequencing was carried out using PBMCs. CDR3 protein: CASSSLAADTQYF. CDR3 DNA sequence: TGTGCCAGCAGTTCCTTAGCCGCAGATACGCAGTATTTT.